This T cell receptor (beta chain) was retrieved from a study of cytomegalovirus exposure and HLA in healthy donors. The PCR used 60 Vbeta and 13 Jbeta primers. The repertoire was sequenced with immunoSEQ multiplex PCR; TCRdb's copy has only in-frame clones and lacks some. This table has roughly 130,000 clones, around 79% appearing once. V was pared by 4 bases and J by 1 base, with 1 base of the junction left unmatched. The CDR3 covers 13 residues. Per germline, CDR1 SGHRS and CDR2 YFSETQ. The specimen was PBMCs. The V gene is TRBV5-1, the J gene TRBJ2-5; 7 bases align to TRBD1. This TCR was recovered from a middle-aged woman in good health and CMV-seropositive. The CDR3 loop reads CASSGQAQETQYF. CDR3 in DNA: TGCGCCAGCAGCGGACAGGCCCAAGAGACCCAGTACTTC.